This entry features one T cell receptor (beta chain) sequence. Its antigen remains unidentified. One end of the junction varies from germline; a read error may be responsible. These data are taken from a study of T cell repertoires in cytomegalovirus infection. Whole-study context: Newly reported HLA-C-restricted and thoroughly characterized HLA-B-restricted CMV epitopes were employed. Public signatures in TCR beta pointed to CMV infection and matching HLA type.

General study results and limits: HLA-C-restricted CMV clonotypes gave the most frequent clonotype in two of eight donors.

From the reads, TCRdb called clonotypes with MiXCR, one entry per CDR3 protein. The sample records fewer than 1,000,000 distinct CDR3 sequences, approximately 33% being singletons. The germline gives CDR1 MNHEY, CDR2 SVGAGI. The CDR3 contains 18 residues. The clonotype comes from a human donor in good health (CMV status not recorded). Some clones in this sample may be carry-over from other donors' samples. The chain joins TRBV6-5 to TRBJ2-2, with 9 positions matching TRBD1. The source material was cultured CD8+ T cells from PBMCs, sampled from culture after CMV antigen stimulation. The CDR3 spells CASSSILTGGRNTGERFF. In DNA form, the CDR3 reads TGTGCCAGCAGTTCGATACTTACAGGGGGCCGGAACACCGGGGAGCGGTTTTTT.